This T cell receptor beta chain was retrieved from a study of T cell responses to AZD1222 COVID-19 vaccine (dated by TCRdb to about 2021). Background for the entire study: Because spike-specific TCR depth and breadth did not differ between the two schedules, AZD1222 recipients who got a second dose at roughly 4 weeks were pooled with those who got a second dose at roughly 12 weeks. TCR sequencing was performed for about 240 trial participants, of whom approximately 200 were given two doses of AZD1222 and approximately 25 were given two doses of MenACWY control vaccine. Trial participants were enrolled by age into 18-55, 56-69 and 70-plus year subgroups, with around 150, 28 and 57 TCR-sequenced participants respectively. The research as a whole found: Vaccine-associated CD4 TCRs spanned the whole spike protein, with dominant responses in regions 160-218 and 743-854. The 56-69-year group was small, and its depth increase did not reach significance, likely because of low power. After two AZD1222 doses, both the breadth and the depth of spike-specific TCRs were significantly higher than at day 0 and than in MenACWY recipients. Participants were mostly white British, with more females than males. The authors suggested clonal diversity may have been underestimated. No day 14 peak-response samples were available, so repertoires were characterized only after the peak T cell response. Conclusions about previously exposed vaccinees were limited because only a handful of AZD1222 recipients were SARS-CoV-2 seropositive at baseline. Reportedly, close to half of the unique spike-specific TCRs recognized epitopes lying outside the regions that are mutated in the B.1.351 and B.1.1.7 variants.

Read against the paper, the sample's time point label means: baseline before first vaccination. Samples from vaccinated people were obtained from the UK trials COV001 and COV002, which included a single-blind randomized controlled phase 2/3 trial of AZD1222 (ChAdOx1 nCoV-19) in healthy adults. Trial participant PBMC samples were collected at day 0 and day 28 after the second dose for TCRbeta chain sequencing. From the cysteine through the phenylalanine, the CDR3 covers 18 amino acids. Here the CDR3 DNA is all that survives: 54 bases in frame from base 1. V loses 3 bases, J loses 2 bases, and the germline ends lie 21 bases apart. For CDR1 and CDR2, the germline V gene lists LGHNA and YSLEER. To note about this clone: The target of this receptor is not known. Per-base quality was not reported, and no clone a single base away is much larger than it.

The CDR3 regions of human TCRbeta chains were analyzed by immunosequencing. Under the source paper's analysis protocol: TCRs in the repertoires were matched against a reference library of SARS-CoV-2-specific TCRs that had been generated with the MIRA antigen-specificity platform. Breadth was defined as the fraction of unique TCRs that were SARS-CoV-2-associated, and depth was defined as the fraction of total T cells that were SARS-CoV-2-associated. Each spike-specific TCR was assigned to its reactive spike region and to a CD4 or CD8 class using the MIRA data. Log10-transformed breadth and depth values were compared by one-way ANOVA with Sidak's multiple comparisons tests. TCRdb holds this immuneACCESS table with in-frame rearrangements only. Some clones are missing; in checked studies, unresolved V genes explain under half, and the rest has no known cause. V and J calls and clone size are copied from that table; D and trimming were computed from the DNA. In this sample the table shows about 150,000 clones, approximately 94% of which occur a single time. About 8.6% of the sample belongs to the ten largest clones.

This TCR came from an adult in good health. This specimen consisted of peripheral blood, obtained on day 0 of AZD1222 vaccination. Rearrangement joined TRBV4-3 to TRBJ2-3, with the D assignment possibly TRBD1 or TRBD2, given 5 matching bases for each. The CDR3 protein: CASSHRSFRDPNTDTQYF. Read as DNA, the sequence is TGCGCCAGCAGCCACAGATCGTTCCGGGACCCCAACACAGATACGCAGTATTTT.